The sequence of this T cell receptor beta chain was determined in a study of PD-L1 blockade in urothelial cancer. Study information: Analysis of the blood was performed 3 weeks (second dose) and 6 weeks after treatment start. Whole-study results and caveats: Below-median pretreatment blood TCR clonality was associated with improved progression-free and overall survival.

Synthetic TCR analog templates were added to each PCR reaction. The data were produced by immunoSEQ multiplex PCR, yet TCRdb's version contains in-frame clones alone and is incomplete. The sample gives around 30,000 clones, 84% of which show up once; under 40% is in the top ten. This CDR3 has 19 amino acids. The germline V gene has CDR1 SGDLS and CDR2 YYNGEE. Trimming took 2 bases from V and 10 from J; bases not matched to a gene: 19. About this clone itself: Its antigen is unknown.

Patients in the study were battling locally advanced or metastatic urothelial carcinoma. This specimen consisted of PBMCs, obtained around atezolizumab (anti-PD-L1) treatment. The clonotype was recovered from a man aged 55-75 years with urothelial cancer. The V call is TRBV9, the J call TRBJ2-1; 12 bases are a match to TRBD2. The CDR3 region has the DNA TGTGCCAGCAGCGTCTCCTCGGCAGGGGGCCTAGCGGGAGGGAAAGAGCAGTTCTTC. This codes for CASSVSSAGGLAGGKEQFF. Using reference TRBV9 and TRBJ2-1 for the parts outside the CDR3, the full variable domain is DSGVTQTPKHLITATGQRVTLRCSPRSGDLSVYWYQQSLDQGLQFLIQYYNGEERAKGNILERFSAQQFPDLHSELNLSSLELGDSALYFCASSVSSAGGLAGGKEQFFGPGTRLTVL.